This TCR beta chain was recovered during a study of T-cell memory formation after mild COVID-19. General observations from the study: In pre-infection memory, a portion of responding clones appeared, which suggested that cross-reactive memory joined. CD4/CD8 balance held among clones contracting day 15 to 85, and later expanders leaned CD4+.

The V end lost 0 bases, the J end lost 3 bases, and 11 bases lay between the germline ends. The CDR3 is 16 amino acids. Germline CDR1 is LGHNA and CDR2 is YNFKEQ. The authors produced TCR alpha and TCR beta cDNA libraries with sample barcodes and UMIs by 5'RACE using constant-segment primers. Each CDR3 protein gets one entry after TCRdb re-called the 5' RACE reads with MiXCR. The sample has 270,000 or so distinct CDR3 sequences, roughly 18% seen once. As for this clonotype: Its antigen is still unknown.

The TCR sequence derives from a man younger than 35 who had mild COVID-19 (a few samples of this study predate the infection). Cell type and time point are not known. The sequenced sample was PBMCs or a T cell subset sorted from them (not recorded which). The chain is built from TRBV4-2 and TRBJ1-4, with a tentative D call TRBD1 (5 bases). The CDR3 spells CASSQDLAGPNEKLFF. CDR3 DNA sequence: TGTGCCAGCAGCCAAGATCTAGCGGGGCCTAATGAAAAACTGTTTTTT.